This TCR beta chain was identified in a study of T-cell memory formation after mild COVID-19. The germline gives CDR1 SEHNR, CDR2 FQNEAQ (reference sequence). With 5 bases removed from V and 7 bases from J, the gap between germline ends came to 12 bases. This CDR3 region has 13 residues. Constant-segment primers and 5'RACE yielded cDNA libraries for TCR alpha and TCR beta, each carrying sample barcodes and UMIs. TCRdb reanalysed the 5' RACE reads using MiXCR and keeps one entry per CDR3 protein. Among 300,000 to 400,000 distinct CDR3 sequences, 10% to 15% were seen once, and the ten largest hold around a fifth. Study-level points and caveats: Most CD4+ clones that shrank were in CM and EM, while CD8+ ones turned up in EMRA.

A note on this clonotype: The antigen is unknown.

The TCR sequence derives from a man between 18 and 29 years old who had mild COVID-19 (a few samples of this study predate the infection). Cell type and time point are not known. V gene TRBV7-9 combines with J gene TRBJ2-1; D uncertain. The sequencing sample was made of PBMCs or a T cell subset sorted from them (not recorded which). The CDR3, as DNA: TGTGCCAGCAGCGTCCTGGCATGGAATGAGCAGTTCTTC. This gives the protein CASSVLAWNEQFF.